This T cell receptor (beta chain) was found in a study of blood T cell repertoires in COVID-19. This CDR3 has 13 amino acids. The ends were cut back, 6 bases at V and 9 bases at J, with 12 bases in the middle. The V gene's germline CDR1 is LNHDA and CDR2 SQIVND (reference sequence). Some clones are missing from TCRdb's copy, which holds only in-frame ones; the method was immunoSEQ multiplex PCR. Of roughly 250,000 clones listed, roughly 84% were seen once; the top ten hold around 14%. The sequenced sample consisted of peripheral blood. This receptor was obtained from a person aged 70 to 85 with COVID-19, enrolled during active disease. V and J are TRBV19 and TRBJ1-6; no firm D call. The chain's CDR3 is CASRTSVSSPLHF. CDR3 coding DNA: TGTGCCAGTAGAACGTCGGTCTCTTCACCCCTCCACTTT.